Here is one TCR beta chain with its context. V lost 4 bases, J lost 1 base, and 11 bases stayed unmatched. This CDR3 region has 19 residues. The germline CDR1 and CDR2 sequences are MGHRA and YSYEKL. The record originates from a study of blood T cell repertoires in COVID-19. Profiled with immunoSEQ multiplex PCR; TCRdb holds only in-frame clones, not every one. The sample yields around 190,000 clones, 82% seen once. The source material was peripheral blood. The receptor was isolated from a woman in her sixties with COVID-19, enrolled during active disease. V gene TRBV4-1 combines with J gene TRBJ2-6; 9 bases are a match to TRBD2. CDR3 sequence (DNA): TGCGCCAGCAGCCGCGAAACTAGCGGGTATGAGTCTGGGGCCAACGTCCTGACTTTC. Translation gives CASSRETSGYESGANVLTF.